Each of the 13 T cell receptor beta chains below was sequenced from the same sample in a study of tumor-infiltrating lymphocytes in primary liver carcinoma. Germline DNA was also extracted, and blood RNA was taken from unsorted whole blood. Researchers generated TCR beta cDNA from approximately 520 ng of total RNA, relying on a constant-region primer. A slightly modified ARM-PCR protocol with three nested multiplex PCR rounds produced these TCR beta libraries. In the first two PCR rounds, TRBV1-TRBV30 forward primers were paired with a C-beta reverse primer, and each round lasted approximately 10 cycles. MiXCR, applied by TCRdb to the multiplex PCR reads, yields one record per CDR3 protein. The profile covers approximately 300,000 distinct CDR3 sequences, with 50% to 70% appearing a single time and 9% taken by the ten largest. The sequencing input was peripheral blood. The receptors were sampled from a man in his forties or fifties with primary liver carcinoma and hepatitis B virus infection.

The CDR3 bases are TGTGCCAGCAGTTTATTCGTCCGAGACATTCAGTACTTC. Translated, it gives CASSLFVRDIQYF. The chain joins TRBV6-2 or TRBV6-3 to TRBJ2-4; D is unresolved. The CDR3 contains 13 residues. CDR1 MNHEY and CDR2 SVGEGT come from the germline V gene. Trimming pared 4 bases from V and 8 bases from J, leaving 12 bases between.

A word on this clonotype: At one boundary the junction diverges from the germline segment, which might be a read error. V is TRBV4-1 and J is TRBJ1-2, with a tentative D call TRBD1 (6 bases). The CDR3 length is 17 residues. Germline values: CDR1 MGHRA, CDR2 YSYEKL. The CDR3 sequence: CTSSLGEGGLSNYGYTF. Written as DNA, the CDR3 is TGCACCAGTAGCCTGGGGGAGGGGGGGCTGTCTAACTATGGCTACACCTTC.

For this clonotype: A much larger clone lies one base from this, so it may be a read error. The CDR3 here is CAISAPQGHGYTF. The DNA of the CDR3 is TGTGCCATCAGTGCGCCACAGGGTCATGGCTACACCTTC. This sequence joins TRBV10-3 and TRBJ1-2; TRBD1 might be the D (6 bases). Germline V gene data show CDR1 as ENHRY and CDR2 as SYGVKD. Trimming took off 4 bases at V and 6 bases at J, with 12 bases between the two ends. This CDR3 is built from 13 residues.

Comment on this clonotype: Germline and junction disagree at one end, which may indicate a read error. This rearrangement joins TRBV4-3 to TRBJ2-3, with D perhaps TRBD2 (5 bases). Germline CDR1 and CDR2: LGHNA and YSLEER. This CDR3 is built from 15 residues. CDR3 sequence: CAISQDLGARDTQYF. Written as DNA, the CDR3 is TGCGCCATCAGCCAAGATCTGGGAGCGAGAGATACGCAGTATTTT.

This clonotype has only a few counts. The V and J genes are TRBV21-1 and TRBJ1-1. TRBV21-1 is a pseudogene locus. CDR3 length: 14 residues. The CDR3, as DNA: TGTGCCAGCAGCGCCCGTTCCATGGGCGCTGAAGCTTTCTTT. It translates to CASSARSMGAEAFF.

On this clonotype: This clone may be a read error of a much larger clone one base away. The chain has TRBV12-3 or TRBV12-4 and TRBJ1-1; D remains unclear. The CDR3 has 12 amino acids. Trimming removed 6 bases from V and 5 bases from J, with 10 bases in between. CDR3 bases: TGTGCCAGCAGCCCCGGAGAGACTGAAGCTTTCTTT. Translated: CASSPGETEAFF.

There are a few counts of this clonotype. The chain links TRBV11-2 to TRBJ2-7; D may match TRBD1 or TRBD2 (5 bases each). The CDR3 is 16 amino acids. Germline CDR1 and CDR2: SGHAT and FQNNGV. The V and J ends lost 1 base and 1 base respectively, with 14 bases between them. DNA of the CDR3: TGTGCCAGCAGCTTAGTTCCGGGACGGTGGTCCTACGAGCAGTACTTC. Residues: CASSLVPGRWSYEQYF.

The CDR3 loop is CANSQTDTQYF. The CDR3 DNA reads TGTGCCAACAGCCAGACAGATACGCAGTATTTT. This sequence joins TRBV6-1 and TRBJ2-3; no reliable D call. Between the trimmed V and J ends, which lost 10 bases and 3 bases, there was a span of 8 bases. CDR1 MNHNS and CDR2 SASEGT come from the germline V gene. The CDR3 sequence is 11 residues long.

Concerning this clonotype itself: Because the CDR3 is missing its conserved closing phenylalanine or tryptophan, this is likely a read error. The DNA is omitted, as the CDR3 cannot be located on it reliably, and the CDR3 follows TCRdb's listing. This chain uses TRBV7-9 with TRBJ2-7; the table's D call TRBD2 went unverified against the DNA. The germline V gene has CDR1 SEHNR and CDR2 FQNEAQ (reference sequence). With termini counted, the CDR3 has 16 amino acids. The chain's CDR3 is CASSPPGGLVGGDQYL.

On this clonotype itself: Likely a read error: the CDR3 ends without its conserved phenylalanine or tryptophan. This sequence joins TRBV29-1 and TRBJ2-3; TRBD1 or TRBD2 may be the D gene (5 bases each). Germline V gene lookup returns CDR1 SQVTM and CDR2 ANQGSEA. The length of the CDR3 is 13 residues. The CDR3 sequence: CSGRRDSTGTQYL. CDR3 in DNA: TGCAGCGGACGACGGGATAGCACAGGTACGCAGTATCTT.

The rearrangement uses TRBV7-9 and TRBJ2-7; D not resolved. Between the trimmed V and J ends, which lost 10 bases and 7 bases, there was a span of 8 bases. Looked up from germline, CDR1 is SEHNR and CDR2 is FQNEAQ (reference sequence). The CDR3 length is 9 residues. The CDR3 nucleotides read TGTGCCACAGGAGATGAGCAGTACTTC. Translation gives CATGDEQYF. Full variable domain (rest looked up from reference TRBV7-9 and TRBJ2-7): DTGVSQNPRHKITKRGQNVTFRCDPISEHNRLYWYRQTLGQGPEFLTYFQNEAQLEKSRLLSDRFSAERPKGSFSTLEIQRTEQGDSAMYLCATGDEQYFGPGTRLTVT.

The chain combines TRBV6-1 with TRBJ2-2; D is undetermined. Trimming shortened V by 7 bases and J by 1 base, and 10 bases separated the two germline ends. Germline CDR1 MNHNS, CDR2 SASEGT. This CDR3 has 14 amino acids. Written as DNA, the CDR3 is TGTGCCAGCATCGAAGCGAGGAACACCGGGGAGCTGTTTTTT. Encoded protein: CASIEARNTGELFF.

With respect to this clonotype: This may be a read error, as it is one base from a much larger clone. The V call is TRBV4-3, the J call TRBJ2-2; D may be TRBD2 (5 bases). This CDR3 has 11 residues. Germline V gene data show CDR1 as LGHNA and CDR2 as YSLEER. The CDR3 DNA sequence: TGCGCCAGCAGCATGGCCGGGGAGCCGTTTTTT. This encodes CASSMAGEPFF.